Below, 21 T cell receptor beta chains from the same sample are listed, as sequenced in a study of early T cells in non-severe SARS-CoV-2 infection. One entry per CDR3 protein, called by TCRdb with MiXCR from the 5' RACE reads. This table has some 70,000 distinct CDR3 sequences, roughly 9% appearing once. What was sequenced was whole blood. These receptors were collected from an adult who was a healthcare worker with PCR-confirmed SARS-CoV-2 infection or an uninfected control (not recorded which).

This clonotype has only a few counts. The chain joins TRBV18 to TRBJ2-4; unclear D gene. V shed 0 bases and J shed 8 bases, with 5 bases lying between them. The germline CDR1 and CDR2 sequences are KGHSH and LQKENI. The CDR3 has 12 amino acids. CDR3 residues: CASSPPLDIQYF. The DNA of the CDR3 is TGTGCCAGCTCACCACCGCTGGACATTCAGTACTTC.

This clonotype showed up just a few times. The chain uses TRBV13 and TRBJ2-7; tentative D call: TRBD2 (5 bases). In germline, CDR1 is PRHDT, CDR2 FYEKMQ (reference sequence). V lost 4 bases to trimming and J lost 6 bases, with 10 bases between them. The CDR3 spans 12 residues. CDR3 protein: CASSSLAGEQYF. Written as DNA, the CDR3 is TGTGCCAGCAGCTCCCTAGCAGGCGAGCAGTACTTC.

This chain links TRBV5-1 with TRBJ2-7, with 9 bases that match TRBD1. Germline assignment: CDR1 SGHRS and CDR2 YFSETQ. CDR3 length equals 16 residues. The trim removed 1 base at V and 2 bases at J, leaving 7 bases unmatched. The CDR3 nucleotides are TGCGCCAGCAGCTTGCCACCGGGACAGGGAACCTACGAGCAGTACTTC. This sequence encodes CASSLPPGQGTYEQYF.

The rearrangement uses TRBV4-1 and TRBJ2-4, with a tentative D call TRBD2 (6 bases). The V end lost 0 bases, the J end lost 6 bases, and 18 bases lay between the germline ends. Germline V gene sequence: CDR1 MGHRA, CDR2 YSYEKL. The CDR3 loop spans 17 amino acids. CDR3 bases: TGCGCCAGCAGCCAAGACGGTGGCGGGGCTTTTGGAAACATTCAGTACTTC. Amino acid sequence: CASSQDGGGAFGNIQYF.

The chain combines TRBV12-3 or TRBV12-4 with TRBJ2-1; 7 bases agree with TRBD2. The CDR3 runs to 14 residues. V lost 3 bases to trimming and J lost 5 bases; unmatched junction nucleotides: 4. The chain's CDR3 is CASSLGGSDNEQFF. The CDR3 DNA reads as TGTGCCAGCAGTTTGGGAGGGTCGGACAATGAGCAGTTCTTC.

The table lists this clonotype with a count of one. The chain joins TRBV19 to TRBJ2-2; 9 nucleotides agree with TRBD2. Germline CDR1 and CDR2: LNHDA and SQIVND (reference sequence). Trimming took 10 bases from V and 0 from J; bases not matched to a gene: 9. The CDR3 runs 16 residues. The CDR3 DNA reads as TGTGCCACGACAGGCGGGAGGGGGGCGAACACCGGGGAGCTGTTTTTT. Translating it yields CATTGGRGANTGELFF.

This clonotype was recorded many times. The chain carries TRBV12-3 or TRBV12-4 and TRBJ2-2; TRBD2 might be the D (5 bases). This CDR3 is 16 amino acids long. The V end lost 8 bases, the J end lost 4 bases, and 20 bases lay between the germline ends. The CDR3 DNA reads TGTGCCAGCTTCGCACCGGGTACAGAGGGCACCGGGGAGCTGTTTTTT. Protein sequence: CASFAPGTEGTGELFF.

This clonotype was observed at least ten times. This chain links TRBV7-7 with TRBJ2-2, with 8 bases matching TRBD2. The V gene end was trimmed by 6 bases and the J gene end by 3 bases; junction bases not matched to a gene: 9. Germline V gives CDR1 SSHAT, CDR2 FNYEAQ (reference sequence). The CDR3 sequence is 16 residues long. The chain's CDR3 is CASSSFSGVDTGELFF. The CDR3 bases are TGTGCCAGCAGTTCCTTTAGCGGGGTGGACACCGGGGAGCTGTTTTTT.

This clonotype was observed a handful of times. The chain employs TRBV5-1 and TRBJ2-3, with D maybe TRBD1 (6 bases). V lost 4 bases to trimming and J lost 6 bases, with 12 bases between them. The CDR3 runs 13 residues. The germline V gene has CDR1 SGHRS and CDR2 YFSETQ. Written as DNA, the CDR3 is TGCGCCAGCAGCGAGTCACAGGGCGATACGCAGTATTTT. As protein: CASSESQGDTQYF. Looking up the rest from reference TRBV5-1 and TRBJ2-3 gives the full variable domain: KAGVTQTPRYLIKTRGQQVTLSCSPISGHRSVSWYQQTPGQGLQFLFEYFSETQRNKGNFPGRFSGRQFSNSRSEMNVSTLELGDSALYLCASSESQGDTQYFGPGTRLTVL.

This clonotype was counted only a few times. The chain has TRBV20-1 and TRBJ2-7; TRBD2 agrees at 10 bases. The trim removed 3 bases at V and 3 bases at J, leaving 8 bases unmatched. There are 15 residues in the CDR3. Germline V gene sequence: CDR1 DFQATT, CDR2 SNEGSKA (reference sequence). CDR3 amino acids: CSASQSGRGNYEQYF. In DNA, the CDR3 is TGCAGTGCTAGTCAGAGCGGGAGGGGAAACTACGAGCAGTACTTC.

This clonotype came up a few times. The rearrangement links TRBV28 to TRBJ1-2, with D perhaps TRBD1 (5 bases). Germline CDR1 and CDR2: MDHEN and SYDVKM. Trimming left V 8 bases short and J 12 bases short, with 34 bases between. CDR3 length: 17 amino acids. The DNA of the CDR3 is TGTGCCAGCCGGGGCGGAACGGGCCGAACACTTTCAAGGGAAGACACCTTC. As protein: CASRGGTGRTLSREDTF.

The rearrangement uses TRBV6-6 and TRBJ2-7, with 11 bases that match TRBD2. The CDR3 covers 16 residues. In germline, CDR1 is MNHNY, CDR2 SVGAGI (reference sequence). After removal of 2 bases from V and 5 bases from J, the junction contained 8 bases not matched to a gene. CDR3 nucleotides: TGTGCCAGCAGTTACGACCCTAGCGGGAGGTATCACGAGCAGTACTTC. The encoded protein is CASSYDPSGRYHEQYF.

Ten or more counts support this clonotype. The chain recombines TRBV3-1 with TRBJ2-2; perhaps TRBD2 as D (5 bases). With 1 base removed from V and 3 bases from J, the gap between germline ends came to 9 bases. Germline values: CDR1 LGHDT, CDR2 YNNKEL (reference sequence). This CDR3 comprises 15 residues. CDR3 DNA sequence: TGTGCCAGCAGCCAAGGTAGCGCCGACACCGGGGAGCTGTTTTTT. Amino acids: CASSQGSADTGELFF. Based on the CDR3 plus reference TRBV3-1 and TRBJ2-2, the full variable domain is DTAVSQTPKYLVTQMGNDKSIKCEQNLGHDTMYWYKQDSKKFLKIMFSYNNKELIINETVPNRFSPKSPDKAHLNLHINSLELGDSAVYFCASSQGSADTGELFFGEGSRLTVL.

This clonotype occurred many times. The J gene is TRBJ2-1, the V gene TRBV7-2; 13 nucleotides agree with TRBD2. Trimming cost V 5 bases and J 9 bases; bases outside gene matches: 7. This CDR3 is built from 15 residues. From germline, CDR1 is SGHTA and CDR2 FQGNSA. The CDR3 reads CASSQRLAGGLEQFF. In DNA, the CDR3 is TGTGCCAGCAGCCAAAGACTAGCGGGAGGTCTTGAGCAGTTCTTC.

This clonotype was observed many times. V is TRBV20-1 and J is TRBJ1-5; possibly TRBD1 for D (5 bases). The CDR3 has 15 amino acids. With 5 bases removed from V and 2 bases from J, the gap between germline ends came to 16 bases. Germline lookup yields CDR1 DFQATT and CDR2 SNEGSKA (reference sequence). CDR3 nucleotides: TGCAGTGCTGAGACCGGGACGGGAGGCAATCAGCCCCAGCATTTT. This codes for CSAETGTGGNQPQHF.

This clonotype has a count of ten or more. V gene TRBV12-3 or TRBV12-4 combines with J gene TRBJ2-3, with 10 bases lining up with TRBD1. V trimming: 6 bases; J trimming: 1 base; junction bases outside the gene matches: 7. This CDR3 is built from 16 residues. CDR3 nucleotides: TGTGCCAGCAGGCGGGACAGGGGAGATGGCACAGATACGCAGTATTTT. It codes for CASRRDRGDGTDTQYF.

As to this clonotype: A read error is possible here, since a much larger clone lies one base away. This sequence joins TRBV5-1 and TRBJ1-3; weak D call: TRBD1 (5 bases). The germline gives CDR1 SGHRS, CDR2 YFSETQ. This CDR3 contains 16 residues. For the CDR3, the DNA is TGCACCAGCAGCGAGTCGGGCCAGGGATACGGAAACACCATATATTTT. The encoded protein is CTSSESGQGYGNTIYF.

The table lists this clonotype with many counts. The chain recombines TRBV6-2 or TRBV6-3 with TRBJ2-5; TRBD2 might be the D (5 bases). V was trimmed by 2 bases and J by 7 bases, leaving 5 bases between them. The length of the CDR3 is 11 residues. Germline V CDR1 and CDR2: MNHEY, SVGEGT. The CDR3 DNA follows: TGTGCCAGCAGTTACGGAGGGACCCAGTACTTC. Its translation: CASSYGGTQYF.

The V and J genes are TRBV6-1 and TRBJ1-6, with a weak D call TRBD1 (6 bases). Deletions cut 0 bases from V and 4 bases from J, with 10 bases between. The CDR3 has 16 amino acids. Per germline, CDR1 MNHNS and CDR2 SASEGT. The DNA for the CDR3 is TGTGCCAGCAGTGAAGCCCGGACAGCTTATAATTCACCCCTCCACTTT. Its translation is CASSEARTAYNSPLHF.

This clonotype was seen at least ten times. The CDR3 DNA is TGTGCCTGGACGCCGGGCCCTCAAAGGGGGCAGTACTTC. This gives the protein CAWTPGPQRGQYF. The chain employs TRBV30 and TRBJ2-7; possibly TRBD1 for D (5 bases). With 4 bases removed from V and 9 bases from J, the gap between germline ends came to 19 bases. Germline-derived CDR1 and CDR2 are GTSNPN and SVGIG (reference sequence). This CDR3 is 13 amino acids long.

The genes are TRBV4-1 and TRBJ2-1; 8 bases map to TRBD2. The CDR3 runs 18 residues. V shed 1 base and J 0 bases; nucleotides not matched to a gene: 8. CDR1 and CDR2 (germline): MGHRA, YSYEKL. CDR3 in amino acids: CASSQGVAGILSYNEQFF. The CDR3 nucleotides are TGCGCCAGCAGCCAAGGCGTAGCGGGGATACTCTCCTACAATGAGCAGTTCTTC.